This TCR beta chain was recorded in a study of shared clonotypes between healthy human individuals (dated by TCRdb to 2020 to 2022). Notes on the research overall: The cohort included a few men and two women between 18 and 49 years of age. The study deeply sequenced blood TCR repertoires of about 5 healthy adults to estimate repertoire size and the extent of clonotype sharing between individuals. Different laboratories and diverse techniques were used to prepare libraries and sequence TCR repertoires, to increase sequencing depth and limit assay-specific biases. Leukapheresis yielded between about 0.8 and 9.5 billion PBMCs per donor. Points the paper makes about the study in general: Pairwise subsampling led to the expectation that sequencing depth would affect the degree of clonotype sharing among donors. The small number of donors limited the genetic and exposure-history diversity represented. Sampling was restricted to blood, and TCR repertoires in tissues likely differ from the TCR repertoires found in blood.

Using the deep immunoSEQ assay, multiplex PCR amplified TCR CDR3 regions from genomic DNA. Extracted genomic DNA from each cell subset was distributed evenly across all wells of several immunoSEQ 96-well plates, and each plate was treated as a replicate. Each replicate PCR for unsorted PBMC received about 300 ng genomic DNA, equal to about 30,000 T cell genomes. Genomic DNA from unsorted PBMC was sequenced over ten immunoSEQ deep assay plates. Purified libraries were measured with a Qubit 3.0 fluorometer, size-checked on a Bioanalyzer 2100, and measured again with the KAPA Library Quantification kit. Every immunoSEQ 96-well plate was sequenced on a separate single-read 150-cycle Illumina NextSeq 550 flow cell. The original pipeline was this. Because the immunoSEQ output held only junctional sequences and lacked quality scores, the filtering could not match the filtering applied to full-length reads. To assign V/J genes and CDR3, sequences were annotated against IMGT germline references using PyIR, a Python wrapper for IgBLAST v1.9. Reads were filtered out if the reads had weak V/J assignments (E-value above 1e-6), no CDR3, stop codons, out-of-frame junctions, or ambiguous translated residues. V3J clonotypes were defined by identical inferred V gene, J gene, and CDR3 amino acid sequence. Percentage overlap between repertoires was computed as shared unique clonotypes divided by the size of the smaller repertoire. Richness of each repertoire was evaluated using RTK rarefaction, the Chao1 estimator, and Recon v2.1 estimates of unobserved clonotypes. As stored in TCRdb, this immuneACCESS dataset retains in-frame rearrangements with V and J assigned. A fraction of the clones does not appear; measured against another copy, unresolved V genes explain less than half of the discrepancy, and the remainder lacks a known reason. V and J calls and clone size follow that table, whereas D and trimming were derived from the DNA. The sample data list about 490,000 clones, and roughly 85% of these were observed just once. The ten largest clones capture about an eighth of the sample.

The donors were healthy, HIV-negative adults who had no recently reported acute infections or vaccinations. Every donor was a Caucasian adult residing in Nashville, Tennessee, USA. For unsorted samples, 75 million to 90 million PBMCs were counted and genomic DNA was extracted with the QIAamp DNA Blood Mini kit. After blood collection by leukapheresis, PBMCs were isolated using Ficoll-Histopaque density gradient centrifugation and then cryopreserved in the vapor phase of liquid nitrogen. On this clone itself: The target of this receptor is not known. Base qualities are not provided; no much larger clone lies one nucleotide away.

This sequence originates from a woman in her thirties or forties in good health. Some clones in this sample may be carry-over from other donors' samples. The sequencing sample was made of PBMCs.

The nucleotide sequence is given as TGTGCCAGCAGTGAAATATTTGCCCCAGCGAACACTGAAGCTTTCTTT. This is translated as CASSEIFAPANTEAFF. The chain is assembled from TRBV2 and TRBJ1-1; a confident D gene designation cannot be given. The CDR3 contains 16 residues, cysteine and phenylalanine counted. Kept here is only the CDR3 DNA, which spans 48 bases and is read in frame from base 1. In the germline V gene, CDR1 corresponds to SNHLY and CDR2 to FYNNEI. Trimming at the junction amounts to 2 bases on V and 1 base on J, and the germline ends lie 14 bases apart.